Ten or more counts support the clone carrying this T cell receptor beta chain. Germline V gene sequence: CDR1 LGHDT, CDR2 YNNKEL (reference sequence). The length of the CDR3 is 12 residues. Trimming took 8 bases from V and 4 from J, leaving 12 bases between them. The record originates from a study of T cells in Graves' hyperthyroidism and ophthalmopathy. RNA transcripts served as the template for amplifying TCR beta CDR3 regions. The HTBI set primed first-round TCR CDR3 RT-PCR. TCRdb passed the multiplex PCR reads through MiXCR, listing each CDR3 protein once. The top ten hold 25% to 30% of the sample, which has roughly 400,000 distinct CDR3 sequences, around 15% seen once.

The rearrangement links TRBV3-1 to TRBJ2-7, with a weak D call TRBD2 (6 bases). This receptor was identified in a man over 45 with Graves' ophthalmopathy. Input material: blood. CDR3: CASSSGVYEQYF. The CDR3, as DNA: TGTGCCAGCTCCTCGGGAGTGTACGAGCAGTACTTC.